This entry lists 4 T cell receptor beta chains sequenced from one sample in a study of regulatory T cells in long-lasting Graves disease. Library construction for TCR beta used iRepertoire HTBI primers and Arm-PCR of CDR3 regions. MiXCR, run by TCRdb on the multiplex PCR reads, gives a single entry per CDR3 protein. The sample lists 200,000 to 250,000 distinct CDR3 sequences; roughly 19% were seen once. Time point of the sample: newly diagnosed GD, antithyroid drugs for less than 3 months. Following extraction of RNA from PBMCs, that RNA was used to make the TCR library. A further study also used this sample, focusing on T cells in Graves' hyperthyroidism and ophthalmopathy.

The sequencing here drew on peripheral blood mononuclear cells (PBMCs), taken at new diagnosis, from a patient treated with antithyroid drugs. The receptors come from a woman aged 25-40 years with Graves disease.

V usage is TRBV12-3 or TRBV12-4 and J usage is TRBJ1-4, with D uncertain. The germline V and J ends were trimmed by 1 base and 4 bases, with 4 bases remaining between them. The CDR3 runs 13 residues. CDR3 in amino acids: CASSLGLNEKLFF. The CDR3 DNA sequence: TGTGCCAGCAGTTTAGGGCTTAATGAAAAACTGTTTTTT.

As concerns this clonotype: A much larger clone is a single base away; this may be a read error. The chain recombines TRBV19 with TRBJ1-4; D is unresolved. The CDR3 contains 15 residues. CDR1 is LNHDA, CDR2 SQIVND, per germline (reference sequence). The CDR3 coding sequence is TGTGCCAGCCGTCCCCTCGGCGACTATAATGAAGAACTGTTTTTT. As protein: CASRPLGDYNEELFF.

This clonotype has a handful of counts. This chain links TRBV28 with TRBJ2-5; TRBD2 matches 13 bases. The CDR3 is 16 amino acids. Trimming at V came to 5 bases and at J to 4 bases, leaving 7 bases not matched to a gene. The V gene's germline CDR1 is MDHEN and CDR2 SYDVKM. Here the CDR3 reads CASSLGLAGVRETQYF. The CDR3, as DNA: TGTGCCAGCAGTCTTGGACTAGCGGGAGTAAGAGAGACCCAGTACTTC.

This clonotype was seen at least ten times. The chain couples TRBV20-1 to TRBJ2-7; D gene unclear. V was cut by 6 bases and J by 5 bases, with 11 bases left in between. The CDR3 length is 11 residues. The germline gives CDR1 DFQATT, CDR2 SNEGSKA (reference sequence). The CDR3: CSAESGDEQYF. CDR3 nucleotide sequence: TGCAGTGCCGAGTCGGGCGACGAGCAGTACTTC.